The following is a T cell receptor (beta chain) sequence with its context. The data originate from a study of blood T cell repertoires in COVID-19. As for the study in general: Samples of COVID-19 (acute and convalescent) were obtained from the United States, Italy and Spain. Sample material is recorded as cDNA or gDNA derived from T cells, B-cell-depleted T cells, or PBMCs.

The ends were cut back, 2 bases at V and 2 bases at J, with 7 bases in the middle. The CDR3 is 13 residues long. Germline-derived CDR1 and CDR2 are SGHRS and YFSETQ. Sequencing was performed with immunoSEQ multiplex PCR; in TCRdb, only in-frame clones are kept and a portion is missing. The profile shows 200,000 to 300,000 clones, approximately 89% of them singletons. The Seattle patients, enrolled during active infection, were followed longitudinally. The chain has TRBV5-1 and TRBJ2-5; D is unresolved. This TCR was sampled from a woman in her 30s with COVID-19, enrolled during active disease. Specimen: peripheral blood. CDR3 protein: CASSFSRQETQYF. The CDR3 DNA reads as TGCGCCAGCAGCTTTTCTAGGCAAGAGACCCAGTACTTC. The variable domain in full, completed from reference TRBV5-1 and TRBJ2-5, reads KAGVTQTPRYLIKTRGQQVTLSCSPISGHRSVSWYQQTPGQGLQFLFEYFSETQRNKGNFPGRFSGRQFSNSRSEMNVSTLELGDSALYLCASSFSRQETQYFGPGTRLLVL.